This T cell receptor beta chain was retrieved from a study of regulatory T cells in long-lasting Graves disease (dated by TCRdb to the early 2020s). For the study in its entirety: Newly diagnosed Graves' disease patients had taken antithyroid drugs for less than 3 months. Persistent Graves' disease patients were compared with newly diagnosed Graves' disease patients by peripheral blood TCR sequencing and RNA sequencing. The study was conducted in China and was registered as a clinical trial. A total of 33 samples underwent TCR sequencing, from about 13 patients with persistent Graves' disease and approximately 20 patients with newly diagnosed Graves' disease. On the study overall, not on this receptor specifically: Because the primary lesion, thyroid tissue, could not be accessed, the study looked at peripheral blood alone. Persistent patients shared more public clonotypes among themselves (around 2,800) than newly diagnosed patients did (approximately 970). TRBV28, TRBJ1-2 and TRBJ2-5 were preferentially used in persistent disease, while TRBV20-1 and TRBJ2-1 were favored in newly diagnosed disease. Compared with newly diagnosed patients, persistent Graves' disease patients had lower TCR Shannon entropy and fewer highly expanded clones, which suggests clonal expansion. Sequencing and analysis were limited to the TCR beta chain. The small sample size was acknowledged by the authors as a limitation that may reduce accuracy.

This clonotype showed up many times. Its antigen remains unidentified. Nothing much larger sits one base from this clone, and base qualities are not available. V is clipped by 3 bases and J by 1 base, and the sequence between their germline boundaries is 9 bases long. The CDR3 covers 14 residues, taking in both the cysteine and the phenylalanine. Here the CDR3 DNA is all that survives: 42 bases in frame from base 1. According to the germline V gene, CDR1 reads SGHVS and CDR2 reads FQNEAQ. The library was generated by multiplex PCR. Sequencing was performed on an Illumina HiSeq 4000. iRepertoire HTBI primers and Arm-PCR amplification of CDR3 regions were used to construct TCR beta libraries. Before sequencing, the PCR products went through gel purification. On the authors' methods: Gene usage analysis of CDR3 amino acid clonotypes used the approximately 62 TRBV and about 15 TRBJ segments found across samples. COPE and FqMerger were used to merge filtered high-quality paired reads into contigs. BLAST was used to align contigs to the IMGT TRBV, TRBD and TRBJ reference genes, and CDR3 was defined following IMGT. Highly expanded clones were defined as clonotypes with a frequency above 0.1%. Shannon entropy served as the measure of repertoire diversity, while the Gini coefficient captured V-J evenness. A clonotype was considered public if more than one individual shared it. The public sequencing data were trimmed at Q25 with fastp and processed into clonotypes with MiXCR by TCRdb, which kept only in-frame beta chains. CDR3 protein duplicates are merged, each entry listing the most common genes and DNA. TCRdb, rather than the study authors, made the V and J calls. Here the sample has roughly 430,000 distinct CDR3 sequences; 16% occur a single time. Roughly 10% of the sample goes to the ten largest clones.

Explained via the paper, the time point label denotes: newly diagnosed GD, antithyroid drugs for less than 3 months. For both TCR sequencing and RNA sequencing, RNA was extracted from PBMCs in TRIzol. The diagnosis of Graves' disease was made according to American Thyroid Association guidelines. The patients came from an endocrinology department in Xi'an, China. Each patient gave approximately 9.7 milliliters of peripheral blood, collected in an EDTA anticoagulant tube. Ficoll Paque Plus density gradient separation was used to isolate PBMCs, and no further T cell sorting was performed. RNA quality was checked with an Agilent 2100 Bioanalyzer and agarose gel, and concentration with a NanoDrop 2000. This same sample was also part of a study on T cells in Graves' hyperthyroidism and ophthalmopathy. The second study's authors report: Stable Graves' hyperthyroidism was defined as the absence of progression to ophthalmopathy over 18 months of follow-up. Hyperthyroidism patients were newly diagnosed, with disease duration under 2 months, and aged 18 to 65 years. The study excluded patients with uncontrolled infections, other autoimmune diseases, pregnancy or lactation. Clinical symptoms, serum thyroxine and TRAb, thyroid ultrasound, and orbital computed tomography formed the basis for the diagnoses. The first round of RT-PCR for the TCR CDR3 was performed with the HTBI primer set and the Qiagen OneStep RT-PCR kit. Most expanded thyroid clonotypes (frequency above 0.001) were also detected in blood, suggesting blood repertoires may reflect thyroid immune responses. Ophthalmopathy was separated from stable hyperthyroidism by a 13 V-J signature model, with 87.88% sensitivity and approximately 81% specificity obtained in cross-validation and 80%/75% obtained in testing. In validation, progression to ophthalmopathy was predicted by the model with 70% to 71% sensitivity and 72% to 85% specificity, a median of roughly six months before onset. To identify distinguishing TCR V-J signatures, a discovery cohort of 90 to 100 patients was used, comprising 43 with Graves' ophthalmopathy and some 57 with stable Graves' hyperthyroidism. Whether ophthalmopathy could be predicted prospectively was tested in an independent validation cohort made up of roughly 20 hyperthyroidism patients plus 17 patients who later progressed to ophthalmopathy. The roughly 91 discovery patients were randomly divided into training and test sets at a 7:3 ratio. In over five Graves' hyperthyroidism patients, the study also compared T-cell repertoires from thyroid tissue with T-cell repertoires from blood. Once sampling was done, hyperthyroidism patients were given methimazole at a starting dose of 30 mg daily, whereas ophthalmopathy patients were given high-dose intravenous methylprednisolone. Libraries were constructed in a second round of multiplex PCR, after which size selection and purification were performed. Paired-end sequencing of the libraries was performed with 100 bp reads on an Illumina HiSeq2000. Raw data were processed with SOAPnuke, discarding reads with adapters, uncalled bases, mean Phred below 15, or no exact constant-primer or identifier match. COPE v1.2.5 was used to merge high-quality paired reads, and clonotypes were defined as unique nucleotide sequences. MiTCR v1.1 was used to align clonotypes to the IMGT TRBV, TRBD and TRBJ reference segments. The analysis included only V-J combinations with a frequency above 0.0001, which together covered around 99% of the repertoires. A TCS score was defined as the ratio between F50 (clonal expansion) and ExV (chaos), using BLOSUM62-based TCRdist between CDR3 peptides within each V-J. Welch's t-statistics and random forest reduced approximately 520 V-J features to some 14, which were used in a naive Bayes classifier (R e1071). Sample size was not statistically predetermined, and investigators were not blinded to group allocation. TCR Vbeta CDR3 sequencing of 130 to 150 peripheral blood samples (around 45 ophthalmopathy, approximately 80 hyperthyroidism and approximately 17 progressor patients) is reported in the paper.

The source of this sequence is a woman aged 30 to 39 with Graves disease. Donor details come from another sample of the same person, matched by shared clones. Sequenced here: peripheral blood mononuclear cells (PBMCs), sampled at new diagnosis, from a patient treated with antithyroid drugs. The chain joins TRBV7-8 to TRBJ1-1; too little of a D gene remains to name it. The nucleotides are TGTGCCAGCAGCTTCGAACGGGAGAACACTGAAGCTTTCTTT. It is translated as CASSFERENTEAFF. Here the CDR3 is joined to the reference TRBV7-8 and TRBJ1-1 genes, and the full variable domain is: GAGVSQSPRYKVAKRGQDVALRCDPISGHVSLFWYQQALGQGPEFLTYFQNEAQLDKSGLPSDRFFAERPEGSVSTLKIQRTQQEDSAVYLCASSFERENTEAFFGQGTRLTVV.